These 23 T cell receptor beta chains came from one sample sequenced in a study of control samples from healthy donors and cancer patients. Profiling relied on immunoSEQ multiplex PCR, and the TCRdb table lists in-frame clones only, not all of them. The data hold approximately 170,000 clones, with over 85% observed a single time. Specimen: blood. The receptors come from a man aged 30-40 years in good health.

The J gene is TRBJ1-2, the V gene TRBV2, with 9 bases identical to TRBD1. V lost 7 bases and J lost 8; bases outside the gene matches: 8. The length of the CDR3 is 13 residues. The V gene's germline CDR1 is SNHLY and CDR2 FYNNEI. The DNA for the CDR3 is TGTGCCAGCACCCCACAGGGGGCAGGCGGCTACACCTTC. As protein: CASTPQGAGGYTF.

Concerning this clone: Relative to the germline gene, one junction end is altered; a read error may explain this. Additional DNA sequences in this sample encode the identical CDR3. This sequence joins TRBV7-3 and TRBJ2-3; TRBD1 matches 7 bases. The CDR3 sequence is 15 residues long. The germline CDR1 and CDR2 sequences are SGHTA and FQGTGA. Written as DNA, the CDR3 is TGTGCCAGCAGCACAACAGGGGCCGTCACAGATACGCAATATTTT. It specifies CASSTTGAVTDTQYF. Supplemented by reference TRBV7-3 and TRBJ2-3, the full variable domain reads GAGVSQTPSNKVTEKGKYVELRCDPISGHTALYWYRQSLGQGPEFLIYFQGTGAADDSGLPNDRFFAVRPEGSVSTLKIQRTERGDSAVYLCASSTTGAVTDTQYFGPGTRLTVL.

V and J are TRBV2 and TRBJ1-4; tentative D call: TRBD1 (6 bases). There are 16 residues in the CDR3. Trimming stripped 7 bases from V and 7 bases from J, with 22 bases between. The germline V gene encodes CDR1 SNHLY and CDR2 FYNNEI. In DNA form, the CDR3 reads TGTGCCAGCATTCCCGGACAGCTGACATCAGGTGAAAAACTGTTTTTT. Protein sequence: CASIPGQLTSGEKLFF.

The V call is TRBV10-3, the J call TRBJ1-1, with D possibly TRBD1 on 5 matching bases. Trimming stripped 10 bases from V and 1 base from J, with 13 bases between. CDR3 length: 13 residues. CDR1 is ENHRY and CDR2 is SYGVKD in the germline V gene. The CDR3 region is CATESRENTEAFF. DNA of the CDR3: TGTGCCACCGAGAGCAGGGAGAACACTGAAGCTTTCTTT.

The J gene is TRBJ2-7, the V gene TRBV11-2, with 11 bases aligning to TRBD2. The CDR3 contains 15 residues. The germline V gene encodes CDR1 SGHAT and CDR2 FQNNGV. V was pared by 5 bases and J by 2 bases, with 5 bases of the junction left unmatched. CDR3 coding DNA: TGTGCCAGCAGCCCAAGACTAGCGGGGCCCTACGAGCAGTACTTC. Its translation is CASSPRLAGPYEQYF.

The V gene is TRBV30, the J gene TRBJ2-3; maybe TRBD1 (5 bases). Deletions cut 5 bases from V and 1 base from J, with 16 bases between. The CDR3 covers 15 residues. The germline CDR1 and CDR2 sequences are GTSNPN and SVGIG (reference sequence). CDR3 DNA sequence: TGTGCCTGGGGGCCTGGGGCTCGTGGCACAGATACGCAGTATTTT. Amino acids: CAWGPGARGTDTQYF.

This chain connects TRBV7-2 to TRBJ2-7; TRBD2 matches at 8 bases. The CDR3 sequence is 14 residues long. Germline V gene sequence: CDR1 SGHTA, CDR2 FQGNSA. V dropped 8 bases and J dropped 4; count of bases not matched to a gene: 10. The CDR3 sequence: CASGHGGALYEQYF. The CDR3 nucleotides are TGTGCCAGCGGCCACGGGGGGGCCTTATACGAGCAGTACTTC. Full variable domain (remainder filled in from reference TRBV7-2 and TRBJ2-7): GAGVSQSPSNKVTEKGKDVELRCDPISGHTALYWYRQSLGQGLEFLIYFQGNSAPDKSGLPSDRFSAERTGGSVSTLTIQRTQQEDSAVYLCASGHGGALYEQYFGPGTRLTVT.

The CDR3 loop reads CASSPQGAQPQHF. CDR3 sequence (DNA): TGTGCCAGCAGCCCACAGGGGGCTCAGCCCCAGCATTTT. The chain has TRBV11-2 and TRBJ1-5; TRBD1 matches 9 bases. The CDR3 runs to 13 residues. Germline loops: CDR1 SGHAT, CDR2 FQNNGV. Trimming at V came to 5 bases and at J to 6 bases, leaving 2 bases not matched to a gene.

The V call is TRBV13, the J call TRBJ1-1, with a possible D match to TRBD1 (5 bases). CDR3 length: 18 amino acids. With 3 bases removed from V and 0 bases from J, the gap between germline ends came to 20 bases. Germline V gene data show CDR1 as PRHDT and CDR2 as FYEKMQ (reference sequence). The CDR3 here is CASSFWMGPIQMNTEAFF. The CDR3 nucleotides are TGTGCCAGCAGCTTTTGGATGGGGCCTATTCAAATGAACACTGAAGCTTTCTTT.

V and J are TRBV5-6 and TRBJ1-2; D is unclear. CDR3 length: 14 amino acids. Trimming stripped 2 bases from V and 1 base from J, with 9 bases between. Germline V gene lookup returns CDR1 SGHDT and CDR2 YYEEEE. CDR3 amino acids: CASSLGPNNYGYTF. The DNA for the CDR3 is TGTGCCAGCAGCTTAGGACCGAATAACTATGGCTACACCTTC.

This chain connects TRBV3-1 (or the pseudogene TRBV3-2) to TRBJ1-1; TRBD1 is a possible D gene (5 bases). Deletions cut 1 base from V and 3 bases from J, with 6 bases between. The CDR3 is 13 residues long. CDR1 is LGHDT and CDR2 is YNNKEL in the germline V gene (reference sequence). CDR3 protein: CASSQGGDTEAFF. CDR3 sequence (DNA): TGTGCCAGCAGCCAAGGAGGGGACACTGAAGCTTTCTTT.

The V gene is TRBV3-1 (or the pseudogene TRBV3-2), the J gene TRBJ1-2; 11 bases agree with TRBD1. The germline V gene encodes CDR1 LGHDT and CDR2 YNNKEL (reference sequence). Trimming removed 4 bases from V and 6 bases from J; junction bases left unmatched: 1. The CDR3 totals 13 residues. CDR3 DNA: TGTGCCAGCAGCCCGGGACAGGGGGATGGCTACACCTTC. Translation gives CASSPGQGDGYTF.

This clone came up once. The CDR3: CSVSRTGVTYEQYF. DNA for the CDR3: TGCAGCGTTTCCCGGACAGGGGTTACCTACGAGCAGTACTTC. The chain couples TRBV29-1 to TRBJ2-7; 9 bases match TRBD1. The ends lost 5 bases at V and 2 bases at J; junction bases unmatched: 7. The CDR3 runs 14 residues. CDR1 and CDR2 from the germline V gene are SQVTM and ANQGSEA.

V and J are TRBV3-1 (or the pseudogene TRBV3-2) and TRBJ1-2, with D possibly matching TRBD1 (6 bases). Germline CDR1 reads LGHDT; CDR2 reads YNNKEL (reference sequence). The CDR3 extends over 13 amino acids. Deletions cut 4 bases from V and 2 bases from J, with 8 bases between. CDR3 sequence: CASSPQGNYGYTF. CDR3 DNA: TGTGCCAGCAGCCCACAGGGAAACTATGGCTACACCTTC.

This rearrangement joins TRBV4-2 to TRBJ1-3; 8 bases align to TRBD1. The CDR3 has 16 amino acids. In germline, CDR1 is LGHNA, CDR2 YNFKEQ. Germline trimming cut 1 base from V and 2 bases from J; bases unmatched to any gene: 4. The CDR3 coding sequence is TGTGCCAGCAGCCAAGTCGGACAGGGTCCTGGAAACACCATATATTTT. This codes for CASSQVGQGPGNTIYF.

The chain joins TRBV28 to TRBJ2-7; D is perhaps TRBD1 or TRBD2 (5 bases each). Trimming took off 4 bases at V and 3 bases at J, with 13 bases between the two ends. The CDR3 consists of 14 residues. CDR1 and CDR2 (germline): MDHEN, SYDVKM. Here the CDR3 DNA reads TGTGCCAGCAGTTCCGGGGCCCTCGGCTACGAGCAGTACTTC. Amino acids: CASSSGALGYEQYF.

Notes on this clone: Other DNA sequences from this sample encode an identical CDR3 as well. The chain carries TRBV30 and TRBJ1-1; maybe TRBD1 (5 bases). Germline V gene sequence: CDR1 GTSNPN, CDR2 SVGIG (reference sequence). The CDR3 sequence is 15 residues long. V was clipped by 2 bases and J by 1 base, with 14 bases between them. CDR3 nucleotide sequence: TGTGCCTGGAGTCGCTGGGGGGGTGCGAACACTGAAGCTTTCTTT. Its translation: CAWSRWGGANTEAFF.

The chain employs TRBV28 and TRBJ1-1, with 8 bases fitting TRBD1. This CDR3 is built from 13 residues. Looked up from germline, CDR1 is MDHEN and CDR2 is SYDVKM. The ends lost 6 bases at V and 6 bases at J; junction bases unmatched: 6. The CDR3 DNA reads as TGTGCCAGCAGCATACAGGGACAGGCTGAAGCTTTCTTT. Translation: CASSIQGQAEAFF.

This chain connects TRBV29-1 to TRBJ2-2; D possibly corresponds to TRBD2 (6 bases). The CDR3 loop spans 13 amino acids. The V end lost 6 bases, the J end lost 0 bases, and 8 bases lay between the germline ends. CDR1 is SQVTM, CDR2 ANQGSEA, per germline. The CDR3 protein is CSVRESNTGELFF. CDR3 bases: TGCAGCGTACGGGAGTCGAACACCGGGGAGCTGTTTTTT.

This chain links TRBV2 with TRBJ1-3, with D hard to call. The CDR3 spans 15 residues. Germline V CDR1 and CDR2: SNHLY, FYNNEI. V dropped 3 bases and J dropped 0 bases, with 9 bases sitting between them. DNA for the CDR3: TGTGCCAGCAGTGAGGGCCTGAGCTCTGGAAACACCATATATTTT. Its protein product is CASSEGLSSGNTIYF.

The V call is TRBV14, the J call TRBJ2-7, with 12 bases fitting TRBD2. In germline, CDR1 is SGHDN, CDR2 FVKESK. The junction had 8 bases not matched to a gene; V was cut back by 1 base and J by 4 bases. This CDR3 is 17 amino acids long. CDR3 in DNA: TGTGCCAGCAGCCAAGTTCTAGCGGGAGGGCCGGGGTACGAGCAGTACTTC. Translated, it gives CASSQVLAGGPGYEQYF. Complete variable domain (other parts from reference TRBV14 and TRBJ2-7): EAGVTQFPSHSVIEKGQTVTLRCDPISGHDNLYWYRRVMGKEIKFLLHFVKESKQDESGMPNNRFLAERTGGTYSTLKVQPAELEDSGVYFCASSQVLAGGPGYEQYFGPGTRLTVT.

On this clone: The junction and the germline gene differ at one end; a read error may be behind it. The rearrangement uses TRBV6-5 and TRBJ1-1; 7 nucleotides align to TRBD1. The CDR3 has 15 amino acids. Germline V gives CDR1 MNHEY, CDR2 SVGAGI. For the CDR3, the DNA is TGTGTCAGCTACCAGAGGGGGAGGGGGCTCAATGAAGCTTTCTTT. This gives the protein CVSYQRGRGLNEAFF.

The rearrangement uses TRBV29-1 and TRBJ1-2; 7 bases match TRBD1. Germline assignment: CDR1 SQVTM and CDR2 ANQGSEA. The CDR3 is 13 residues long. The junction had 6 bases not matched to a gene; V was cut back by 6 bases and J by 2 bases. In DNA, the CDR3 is TGCAGCGTCGTGACAGGGTTAAACTATGGCTACACCTTC. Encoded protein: CSVVTGLNYGYTF. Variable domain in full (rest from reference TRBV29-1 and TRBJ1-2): SAVISQKPSRDICQRGTSLTIQCQVDSQVTMMFWYRQQPGQSLTLIATANQGSEATYESGFVIDKFPISRPNLTFSTLTVSNMSPEDSSIYLCSVVTGLNYGYTFGSGTRLTVV.